Below, 23 T cell receptor beta chains from the same sample are listed, as sequenced in a study of response to subunit inactivated influenza vaccine (dated by TCRdb to the late 2010s). The library was obtained by RT-PCR. The sequencing machine was an Illumina HiSeq 2500. The public reads were quality trimmed at Q25 with fastp and then assembled into clones with MiXCR by TCRdb, keeping productive beta chains. Here each entry gathers all rows of one CDR3 protein and keeps the most common genes and DNA. The sample has around 570,000 distinct CDR3 sequences on record, less than 10% of them singletons. 13% of the sample goes to the ten largest clones. This sample comprised PBMCs from blood, obtained approximately 25 months after vaccination. The receptors shown here come from a man between 50 and 70 years old who received an inactivated influenza vaccine. Donor details come from another sample of the same person, matched by shared clones.

This clonotype showed up just a few times. This rearrangement joins TRBV4-2 to TRBJ2-1, with TRBD2 matching over 13 bases. Germline lookup yields CDR1 LGHNA and CDR2 YNFKEQ. The V gene end was trimmed by 4 bases and the J gene end by 9 bases; junction bases not matched to a gene: 6. CDR3 length: 15 residues. The CDR3 spells CASSRGLAGWSEQFF. CDR3 sequence (DNA): TGTGCCAGCAGCCGGGGACTAGCGGGGTGGTCTGAGCAGTTCTTC.

This clonotype appeared a few times. This chain joins TRBV7-9 and TRBJ2-1, with D possibly being TRBD1 (6 bases). Per germline, CDR1 SEHNR and CDR2 FQNEAQ (reference sequence). This CDR3 has 17 residues. The CDR3 is CTINPSYREGYGNEQFF. The CDR3 DNA reads TGTACCATCAATCCCAGTTACAGGGAAGGATATGGCAATGAGCAGTTCTTC.

There are a few counts of this clonotype. The genes are TRBV10-3 and TRBJ2-3; D gene unclear. This CDR3 contains 13 residues. Trimming took 4 bases from V and 4 from J, leaving 9 bases between them. CDR1 ENHRY and CDR2 SYGVKD come from the germline V gene. CDR3 sequence reads: CAISVGFADTQYF. DNA for the CDR3: TGTGCCATCAGTGTAGGGTTTGCAGATACGCAGTATTTT.

V usage is TRBV3-1 and J usage is TRBJ2-7, with 8 bases fitting TRBD2. The CDR3 length is 15 residues. The germline V gene has CDR1 LGHDT and CDR2 YNNKEL (reference sequence). Germline trimming cut 3 bases from V and 3 bases from J; bases unmatched to any gene: 7. CDR3: CASSQASGSHYEQYF. The DNA for the CDR3 is TGTGCCAGCAGCCAGGCAAGCGGGAGTCACTACGAGCAGTACTTC.

V gene TRBV15 combines with J gene TRBJ2-1, with 9 bases aligning to TRBD2. The V and J ends lost 4 bases and 7 bases, in that order; junction bases with no gene match: 11. Germline values: CDR1 LNHNV, CDR2 YYDKDF (reference sequence). The CDR3 consists of 16 residues. Here the CDR3 DNA reads TGTGCCACCAGCATACCCGGGGTAGCGGGAGCAAATGAGCAGTTCTTC. Its protein is CATSIPGVAGANEQFF. Using reference TRBV15 and TRBJ2-1 for the parts outside the CDR3, the full variable domain is DAMVIQNPRYQVTQFGKPVTLSCSQTLNHNVMYWYQQKSSQAPKLLFHYYDKDFNNEADTPDNFQSRRPNTSFCFLDIRSPGLGDTAMYLCATSIPGVAGANEQFFGPGTRLTVL.

The rearrangement uses TRBV9 and TRBJ2-1, with D uncertain. The CDR3 extends over 14 amino acids. The germline gives CDR1 SGDLS, CDR2 YYNGEE. Trimming removed 2 bases from V and 0 bases from J, with 6 bases in between. CDR3 amino acids: CASSVTSSYNEQFF. CDR3 DNA sequence: TGTGCCAGCAGCGTGACGTCCTCCTACAATGAGCAGTTCTTC. Looking up the rest from reference TRBV9 and TRBJ2-1 gives the full variable domain: DSGVTQTPKHLITATGQRVTLRCSPRSGDLSVYWYQQSLDQGLQFLIQYYNGEERAKGNILERFSAQQFPDLHSELNLSSLELGDSALYFCASSVTSSYNEQFFGPGTRLTVL.

This clonotype was detected only a few times. The rearrangement links TRBV10-3 to TRBJ2-2, with D perhaps being TRBD1 or TRBD2 (5 bases each). V lost 4 bases and J 6 bases, leaving 9 bases between the germline ends. CDR1 is ENHRY and CDR2 is SYGVKD in the germline V gene. The CDR3 has 13 amino acids. CDR3 DNA: TGTGCCATCAGTGTCGAGGGACCCGGGGAGCTGTTTTTT. This gives the protein CAISVEGPGELFF.

A single count supports this clonotype. The chain combines TRBV20-1 with TRBJ2-7; 8 nucleotides match TRBD1. The junction had 13 bases not matched to a gene; V was cut back by 5 bases and J by 4 bases. This CDR3 region has 15 residues. Germline values: CDR1 DFQATT, CDR2 SNEGSKA (reference sequence). The CDR3 region has the DNA TGCAGTGCTGATAACAGGGGGGCGGTTGGGTACGAGCAGTACTTC. It specifies CSADNRGAVGYEQYF.

This chain joins TRBV9 and TRBJ2-1; 12 bases are a match to TRBD2. The CDR3 contains 17 residues. V was clipped by 3 bases and J by 9 bases; unmatched bases: 13. Germline V gene lookup returns CDR1 SGDLS and CDR2 YYNGEE. The CDR3 nucleotides are TGTGCCAGCAGCGCTGGTACCGGGACTAGCGGGTTTGGTGAGCAGTTCTTC. Its translation: CASSAGTGTSGFGEQFF.

This clonotype was recorded many times. The J gene is TRBJ2-7, the V gene TRBV12-3 or TRBV12-4; tentative D call: TRBD2 (5 bases). Trimming removed 2 bases at V and 2 bases at J, with 13 bases between. The CDR3 consists of 15 residues. CDR3: CASSLTAGGAYEQYF. In DNA, the CDR3 is TGTGCCAGCAGTTTAACGGCGGGTGGAGCCTACGAGCAGTACTTC.

In its sample, this clonotype was seen a few times. The CDR3 loop is CASSPTAYEQYF. The CDR3 coding sequence is TGTGCCAGCAGCCCTACAGCGTACGAGCAGTACTTC. J is TRBJ2-7 and V is TRBV12-3 or TRBV12-4; D gene uncertain. The CDR3 extends over 12 amino acids. Trimming left V 6 bases short and J 4 bases short, with 10 bases between.

This clonotype was observed at least ten times. The gene calls are TRBV6-5 and TRBJ2-3; D ambiguous. This CDR3 has 13 amino acids. V shed 4 bases and J shed 9 bases, with 14 bases lying between them. The germline CDR1 and CDR2 sequences are MNHEY and SVGAGI. The CDR3 DNA sequence: TGTGCCAGCAGTTGGACGGACCAAGAGACGCAGTATTTT. This gives the protein CASSWTDQETQYF.

This clonotype was observed a few times. J is TRBJ1-3 and V is TRBV5-1, with a weak D call TRBD1 (5 bases). The length of the CDR3 is 14 residues. CDR1 and CDR2 (germline): SGHRS, YFSETQ. The V end lost 2 bases, the J end lost 5 bases, and 11 bases lay between the germline ends. The CDR3 DNA sequence: TGCGCCAGCAGCTTCGGGGAGGGGAGAAACACCATATATTTT. Its translation is CASSFGEGRNTIYF.

The chain's CDR3 is CASSLNAGETGELFF. DNA for the CDR3: TGTGCCAGCAGCTTAAACGCAGGGGAAACCGGGGAGCTGTTTTTT. The chain carries TRBV7-6 and TRBJ2-2; D may be TRBD1 (6 bases). The CDR3 spans 15 residues. Germline V CDR1 and CDR2: SGHVS, FNYEAQ. Trimming removed 2 bases from V and 5 bases from J, with 12 bases in between.

There are a few counts of this clonotype. The chain combines TRBV19 with TRBJ1-1, with D possibly matching TRBD1 (6 bases). The CDR3 is 14 amino acids. The V and J ends lost 5 bases and 0 bases respectively, with 10 bases between them. Germline assignment: CDR1 LNHDA and CDR2 SQIVND (reference sequence). CDR3 sequence: CASSAQGLNTEAFF. The CDR3 coding sequence is TGTGCCAGTAGTGCCCAGGGGTTGAACACTGAAGCTTTCTTT.

The gene calls are TRBV7-2 and TRBJ2-1; no clear D gene. Germline lookup yields CDR1 SGHTA and CDR2 FQGNSA. V was pared by 4 bases and J by 7 bases, with 11 bases between. CDR3 length: 13 residues. CDR3 residues: CASSSPQENEQFF. The CDR3 DNA reads as TGTGCCAGCAGCTCACCTCAGGAGAATGAGCAGTTCTTC.

The CDR3 DNA reads TGTGCCACACACCCCGGGACAGGGGGCTATGGCTACACCTTC. This codes for CATHPGTGGYGYTF. V and J are TRBV10-3 and TRBJ1-2, with 11 bases that match TRBD1. CDR1 and CDR2 from the germline V gene are ENHRY and SYGVKD. The CDR3 has 14 residues. Unmatched junction bases numbered 8, after V lost 10 bases and J lost 4 bases.

The V gene is TRBV6-2 or TRBV6-3, the J gene TRBJ2-6; 9 bases line up with TRBD2. Germline V gives CDR1 MNHEY, CDR2 SVGEGT. Losses at the gene ends were 0 bases for V and 0 bases for J; bases not matched to a gene: 9. This CDR3 comprises 20 residues. The CDR3: CASSYSNDPSGISGANVLTF. CDR3 sequence (DNA): TGTGCCAGCAGTTACTCGAATGATCCTAGCGGGATCTCTGGGGCCAACGTCCTGACTTTC.

CDR3 in amino acids: CASSSPVLAGRTDTQYF. The CDR3 region has the DNA TGTGCCAGCAGCTCCCCGGTACTAGCCGGGCGGACAGATACGCAGTATTTT. The V call is TRBV13, the J call TRBJ2-3; maybe TRBD2 (6 bases). CDR1 PRHDT and CDR2 FYEKMQ come from the germline V gene (reference sequence). This CDR3 contains 17 residues. Trimming pared 4 bases from V and 3 bases from J, leaving 20 bases between.

This sequence joins TRBV12-3 or TRBV12-4 and TRBJ2-5; 11 bases are a match to TRBD2. J gave up 9 bases and V 5 bases, and 11 bases lay outside the gene matches. There are 15 residues in the CDR3. The CDR3 sequence: CASSPQGLAGGSQYF. CDR3 in DNA: TGTGCCAGCAGTCCTCAAGGGCTAGCGGGAGGCTCCCAGTACTTC.

This clonotype was picked up many times. The chain carries TRBV4-3 and TRBJ2-7; D is undetermined. CDR1 is LGHNA, CDR2 YSLEER, per germline. The CDR3 loop spans 15 amino acids. Trimming removed 4 bases at V and 1 base at J, with 14 bases between. In DNA, the CDR3 is TGCGCCAGCAGCCCGTCCATGCCCCGATCCTACGAGCAGTACTTC. It specifies CASSPSMPRSYEQYF.

The V call is TRBV6-2 or TRBV6-3, the J call TRBJ2-1; D ambiguous. V was pared by 3 bases and J by 9 bases, with 6 bases between. The CDR3 extends over 11 amino acids. Per the germline V gene, CDR1 is MNHEY and CDR2 is SVGEGT. CDR3 loop: CASSYLGEQFF. CDR3 DNA sequence: TGTGCCAGCAGTTATCTCGGTGAGCAGTTCTTC.

This clonotype was counted many times. V usage is TRBV29-1 and J usage is TRBJ1-1; the D is unclear. V was clipped by 5 bases and J by 0 bases, with 22 bases between them. Per germline, CDR1 SQVTM and CDR2 ANQGSEA. CDR3 length: 17 residues. The CDR3 here is CSVKPRLADRMNTEAFF. In DNA form, the CDR3 reads TGCAGCGTTAAGCCGCGTCTGGCGGACCGTATGAACACTGAAGCTTTCTTT.